The sequence of this T cell receptor (beta chain) was determined in a study of T cells expressing NK-cell markers. Whole-study findings and limits: These clonotypes also led the CD3+CD56-NKG2C+ fraction in a few donors.

For each CDR3 protein, TCRdb gives one entry from its re-call of the 5' RACE reads, without DNA. Its table lists some 450,000 distinct CDR3 sequences. Points on this clonotype: Its antigen is currently unknown.

The CDR3 length is 13 residues. Germline CDR1 reads LGHDT; CDR2 reads YNNKEL (reference sequence). The chain links TRBV3-1 to TRBJ2-2; TCRdb's D call, TRBD1, is unchecked because there is no DNA. Specimen: blood T cells: a sorted CD56 or NKG2C T cell subset, CD4+ or CD8+ T cells, or bulk PBMC T cells (not recorded which). The clonotype comes from a woman aged 18 to 75 in good health. CDR3 amino acids: CASSIGTVAELFF.